Included here is one TCR beta chain sequence, with context. Its antigen specificity is not known. Base qualities were left out, and no much larger clone turns up one base away. The immunoSEQ Assay was used to sequence TCR beta CDR3 regions from DNA. Regarding the original processing steps: To compute T cell density, TCR beta template counts were normalized to usable DNA, which was estimated by amplifying housekeeping genes. Richness was estimated using the preseqR package, with extrapolation to 400,000 templates for PBMC samples and to 120,000 templates for tissue samples. Clonality was defined as one minus Pielou's evenness. Differential abundance testing on productive amino-acid clonotypes, with a minimum total count of 5 and an alpha of 0.1, was used to identify tissue-enriched TCRs. The Jaccard Index and the Morisita Overlap Index were used to measure repertoire overlap between compartments. TCR beta CDR3s were clustered by GLIPH together with public tetramer-defined viral CDR3s, and at least three viral sequences plus V-gene enrichment were required for viral motifs. What TCRdb holds here is the immuneACCESS table cut down to in-frame rearrangements. Part of the clones is not present; checked against another copy, under half of the missing clones reflect an unresolved V gene, and the others are unexplained. V and J calls and clone size are as listed in that table; D and trimming were resolved from the DNA. The sample contains some 11,000 clones, approximately 80% of them found a single time. About 20% of the sample is taken by the ten largest.

The data stem from a study of T cells in localized non-small cell lung cancer (TCRdb year 2020). About the study as a whole: The study analyzed T cell repertoires of 200 to 250 early-stage NSCLC patients, comparing tumors and uninvolved tumor-adjacent lungs. The cohort consisted of approximately 220 treatment-naive NSCLC patients whose localized lung tumors had been resected. A mean age of around 66 years was recorded for the NSCLC patients, of whom roughly 130 were male and some 100 were female. The study at large found these results: Because of the exploratory design, TCR variables were selected using unadjusted p-values without false-discovery rate correction. Of the top 100 tumor clones, a median of approximately 60 were detected in paired uninvolved adjacent lung; approximately 28 were also among that lung's top 100. Higher T cell density in blood was associated with longer overall survival, whereas higher clonality in adjacent lung was associated with shorter survival. Because multi-region tumor sequencing was not done, intratumor heterogeneity could not be ruled out. Uninvolved tumor-adjacent lung showed the highest T cell clonality, higher than tumor, which suggests more focused antigenic responses in the adjacent lung.

At diagnosis, tumor, uninvolved tumor-adjacent lung and peripheral blood were collected and then preserved as a mix of FFPE and fresh-frozen material. For TCR repertoire profiling, blood samples were analyzed as peripheral blood mononuclear cells. The germline V gene provides CDR1 SGHRS and CDR2 YFSETQ. The CDR3 has 15 amino acids, counting the end cysteine and phenylalanine. Only the CDR3 portion is preserved as DNA: 45 bases, with reading frame beginning at the first base. Unmatched junction bases come to 8, with V trimmed by 4 bases and J by 4 bases. This receptor chain uses TRBV5-1 and TRBJ2-1; 7 bases in the junction line up with TRBD1. Specimen: peripheral blood mononuclear cells, collected before any cancer treatment. This receptor was identified in a female donor at least 60 years old with stage II lung adenocarcinoma. The CDR3 reads CASSVGQVLYNEQFF. The base sequence is TGCGCCAGCAGCGTTGGACAGGTTTTATACAATGAGCAGTTCTTC.